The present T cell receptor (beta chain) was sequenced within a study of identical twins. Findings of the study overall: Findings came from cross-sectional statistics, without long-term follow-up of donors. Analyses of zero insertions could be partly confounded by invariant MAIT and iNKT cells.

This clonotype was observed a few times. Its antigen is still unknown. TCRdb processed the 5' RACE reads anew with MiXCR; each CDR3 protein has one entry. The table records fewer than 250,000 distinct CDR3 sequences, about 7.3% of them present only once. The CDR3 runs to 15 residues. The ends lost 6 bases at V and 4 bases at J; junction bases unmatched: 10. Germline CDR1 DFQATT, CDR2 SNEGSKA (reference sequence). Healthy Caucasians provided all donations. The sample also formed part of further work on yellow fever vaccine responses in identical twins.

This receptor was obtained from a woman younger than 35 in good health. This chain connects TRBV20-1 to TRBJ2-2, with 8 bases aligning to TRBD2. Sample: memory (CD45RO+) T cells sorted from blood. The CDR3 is CSAPDTGTSTGELFF. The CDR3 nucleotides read TGCAGTGCCCCGGATACAGGGACTAGCACCGGGGAGCTGTTTTTT.